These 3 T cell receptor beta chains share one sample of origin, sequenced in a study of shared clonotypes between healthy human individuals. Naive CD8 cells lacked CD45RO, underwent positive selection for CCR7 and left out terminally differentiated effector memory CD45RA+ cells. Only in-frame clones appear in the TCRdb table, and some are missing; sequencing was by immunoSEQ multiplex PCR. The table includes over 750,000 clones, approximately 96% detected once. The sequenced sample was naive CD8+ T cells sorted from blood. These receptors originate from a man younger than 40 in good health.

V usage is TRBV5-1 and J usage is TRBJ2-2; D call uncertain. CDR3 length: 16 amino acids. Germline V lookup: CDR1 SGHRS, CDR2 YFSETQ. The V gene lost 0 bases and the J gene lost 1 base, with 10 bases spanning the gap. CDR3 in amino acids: CASSLGRFGNTGELFF. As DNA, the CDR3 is TGCGCCAGCAGCTTGGGTAGGTTCGGGAACACCGGGGAGCTGTTTTTT.

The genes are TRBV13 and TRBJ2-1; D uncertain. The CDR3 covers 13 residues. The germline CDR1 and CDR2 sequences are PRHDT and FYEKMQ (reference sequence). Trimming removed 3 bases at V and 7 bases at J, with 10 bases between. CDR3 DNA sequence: TGTGCCAGCAGCTTGAACCCAACGAATGAGCAGTTCTTC. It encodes CASSLNPTNEQFF.

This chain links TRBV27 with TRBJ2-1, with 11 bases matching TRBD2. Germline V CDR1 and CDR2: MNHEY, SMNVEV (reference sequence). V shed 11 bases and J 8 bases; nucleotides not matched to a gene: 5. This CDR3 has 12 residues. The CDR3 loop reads CAVAGGPDEQFF. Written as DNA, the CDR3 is TGTGCCGTAGCGGGAGGGCCGGATGAGCAGTTCTTC.